The clone carrying this T cell receptor beta chain came up once. Its matching antigen is unknown. The sample comes from a study of CD8+ T cells in alopecia areata. Notes on the study in general: Patients shared TCRs less clearly than mice did, possibly owing to HLA. Lesional scalp exceeded normal scalp in clonality, especially in alopecia totalis/universalis. Scalp sample sequencing also detects resident alphabeta T cells of normal skin. On tofacitinib, scalp clonality and expanded CD8+ clones among top 100 fell significantly.

Treatment defined: oral pan-JAK inhibitor, 5-10 mg twice daily. Extracted RNA was reverse transcribed, and the resulting cDNA served as sequencing template. TCRdb's table, derived via immunoSEQ multiplex PCR, lists solely in-frame clones and lacks some. This table has fewer than 110,000 clones, 86% appearing once. Per the germline V gene, CDR1 is SQVTM and CDR2 is ANQGSEA. This CDR3 is 15 amino acids long. The V end lost 4 bases, the J end lost 3 bases, and 17 bases lay between the germline ends. The receptor was derived from a human donor with alopecia areata. This specimen consisted of CD8+ T cells sorted from blood, obtained at approximately week 30, from a patient treated with tofacitinib. The chain links TRBV29-1 to TRBJ2-3; D is unclear. CDR3: CSVGPLRLETDTQYF. Written as DNA, the CDR3 is TGCAGCGTTGGACCACTGAGGCTCGAGACAGATACGCAGTATTTT.